This is a list of T cell receptor beta chains from one sample in a study of shared clonotypes between healthy human individuals. Generated by immunoSEQ multiplex PCR, the TCRdb table keeps only in-frame clones and is missing some. The sample has about 2.1 million clones, about 94% seen once. The sequencing input was naive CD8+ T cells from PBMCs. The receptors derive from a man aged 18 to 29 in good health. Some clones in this sample may be carry-over from other donors' samples. Each CDR3 is given with its conserved first and last residue. D genes are given only for firm matches. A clone size is listed for some rows: how often the clone was seen (once, few, many), or a class if it is expanded.

NA TRBJ2-3 TRBD2 TRBV6-5 CASRSSGSGDTQYF TGTGCCAGCAGGTCTAGCGGTAGTGGAGATACGCAGTATTTT
NA TRBJ2-7 NA TRBV29-1 CSVFASYEQYF TGCAGCGTTTTCGCCTCCTACGAGCAGTACTTC
NA TRBJ2-5 NA TRBV5-1 CASRETEQETQYF TGCGCCAGCAGAGAGACGGAACAGGAGACCCAGTACTTC
once TRBJ2-3 TRBD1 TRBV13 CASSSALGTGLTDTQYF TGTGCCAGCAGCTCGGCGCTCGGGACAGGGCTCACAGATACGCAGTATTTT
NA TRBJ2-3 NA TRBV7-8 CASSLDRVRGSDTQYF TGTGCCAGCAGCTTAGATCGCGTCAGAGGCAGCGATACGCAGTATTTT
NA TRBJ2-1 TRBD2 TRBV28 CASRWSLAGTQGQFF TGTGCCAGCAGATGGTCCCTAGCGGGAACCCAGGGGCAGTTCTTC
NA TRBJ1-2 NA TRBV30 CAWSLTEGYGYTF TGTGCCTGGAGCCTGACCGAGGGCTATGGCTACACCTTC
NA TRBJ1-5 NA TRBV25-1 CASSESGGRGQPQHF TGTGCCAGCAGTGAATCGGGGGGCAGGGGTCAGCCCCAGCATTTT
NA TRBJ2-1 NA TRBV28 CASSSRGKNNEQFF TGTGCCAGCAGCTCACGGGGAAAAAACAATGAGCAGTTCTTC
NA TRBJ2-2 TRBD1 TRBV10-3 CAISGLLWDRESGELFF TGTGCCATCAGTGGCTTGCTTTGGGACAGGGAATCCGGGGAGCTGTTTTTT
NA TRBJ1-1 NA TRBV9 CASSVVTDPNLWTEAFF TGTGCCAGCAGCGTAGTAACAGATCCTAACCTCTGGACTGAAGCTTTCTTT
NA TRBJ1-1 NA TRBV11-2 CASNPQIRSTTEAFF TGTGCCAGTAACCCACAAATCAGGTCGACCACTGAAGCTTTCTTT
NA TRBJ2-3 NA TRBV28 CASSLGKDTQYF TGTGCCAGCAGTCTCGGGAAGGATACGCAGTATTTT
NA TRBJ2-1 NA TRBV6-1 CASSEAGPEKQFF TGTGCCAGCAGTGAAGCCGGCCCGGAGAAGCAGTTCTTC
NA TRBJ1-3 NA TRBV29-1 CSALGGAFGNTIYF TGCAGCGCCTTGGGGGGCGCGTTCGGAAACACCATATATTTT
once TRBJ2-1 TRBD2 TRBV28 CASRDPGTSAYNEQFF TGTGCCAGCCGGGACCCTGGGACTAGCGCGTACAATGAGCAGTTCTTC
NA TRBJ1-2 NA TRBV29-1 CSVESAGTNYGYTF TGCAGCGTTGAATCGGCGGGCACTAACTATGGCTACACCTTC
NA TRBJ2-2 TRBD2 TRBV27 CASSLVLAGGSTGELFF TGTGCCAGCAGTTTGGTTCTAGCGGGAGGCTCCACCGGGGAGCTGTTTTTT
NA TRBJ1-1 NA TRBV6-5 CASSYSLQGMNTEAFF TGTGCCAGCAGTTACTCGTTGCAGGGGATGAACACTGAAGCTTTCTTT
NA TRBJ2-1 NA TRBV5-4 CASSSVSNEQFF TGTGCCAGCAGCTCCGTCAGCAATGAGCAGTTCTTC
NA TRBJ2-5 TRBD2 TRBV19 CASSPRLAVSKETQYF TGTGCCAGTAGTCCGAGACTAGCAGTATCTAAAGAGACCCAGTACTTC
NA TRBJ2-5 NA TRBV27 CASSFARAPQETQYF TGTGCCAGCAGTTTTGCCCGGGCGCCCCAAGAGACCCAGTACTTC
NA TRBJ2-5 NA TRBV25-1 CASSEYGRGGFETQYF TGTGCCAGCAGTGAATACGGCCGGGGTGGGTTCGAGACCCAGTACTTC
NA TRBJ1-2 NA TRBV9 CASSARGEHGYTF TGTGCCAGCAGCGCCCGAGGAGAACATGGCTACACCTTC
once TRBJ1-5 NA TRBV27 CASSWAVNSNQPQHF TGTGCCAGCAGTTGGGCCGTTAATAGCAATCAGCCCCAGCATTTT
NA TRBJ1-2 TRBD1 TRBV7-3 CASSFLTGVGYTF TGTGCCAGCAGCTTTCTAACAGGGGTTGGCTACACCTTC
NA TRBJ2-7 TRBD1 TRBV9 CASSPGGRGEQYF TGTGCCAGCAGCCCAGGGGGCCGAGGGGAGCAGTACTTC
NA TRBJ2-2 NA TRBV9 CASSVDSGELFF TGTGCCAGCAGCGTAGATTCCGGGGAGCTGTTTTTT
once TRBJ2-7 NA TRBV4-1 CASSTPGPTYEQYF TGCGCCAGCTCCACCCCGGGTCCAACCTACGAGCAGTACTTC
NA TRBJ2-1 NA TRBV27 CASSLLGEEQFF TGTGCCAGCAGTTTACTAGGGGAGGAACAGTTCTTC
NA TRBJ2-3 NA TRBV7-8 CASSTDPTDTQYF TGTGCCAGCAGCACAGACCCCACAGATACGCAGTATTTT
NA TRBJ2-7 NA TRBV28 CASSTTGFYYEQYF TGTGCCAGCAGTACAACAGGGTTTTACTACGAGCAGTACTTC
NA TRBJ2-7 NA TRBV15 CATSRVSGPIHEQYF TGTGCCACCAGCAGAGTCAGTGGTCCTATCCACGAGCAGTACTTC
NA TRBJ2-1 NA TRBV9 CASSVDGARTYNEQFF TGTGCCAGCAGCGTAGACGGAGCTAGGACCTACAATGAGCAGTTCTTC
once TRBJ2-7 NA TRBV5-8 CASSFAARYEQYF TGTGCCAGCAGCTTTGCCGCTCGCTACGAGCAGTACTTC
NA TRBJ2-7 TRBD1 TRBV11-2 CASIMDQGASYEQYF TGTGCCAGCATCATGGATCAGGGGGCGTCCTACGAGCAGTACTTC
NA TRBJ2-3 NA TRBV27 CASSLSPYTDTQYF TGTGCCAGCAGTTTATCCCCTTACACAGATACGCAGTATTTT
once TRBJ2-2 TRBD1 TRBV5-6 CASSYRDRVGTGELFF TGTGCCAGCAGCTACCGGGACAGGGTAGGCACCGGGGAGCTGTTTTTT
NA TRBJ2-1 TRBD2 TRBV27 CASSLAEYNEQFF TGTGCCAGCAGTCTAGCGGAGTACAATGAGCAGTTCTTC
NA TRBJ2-1 NA TRBV5-1 CASSTGLKNEQFF TGCGCCAGCAGTACGGGCTTAAAGAATGAGCAGTTCTTC
NA TRBJ2-3 TRBD2 TRBV5-4 CASSSGLAGADTQYF TGTGCCAGCAGCTCCGGACTAGCGGGAGCAGATACGCAGTATTTT
NA TRBJ1-1 NA TRBV7-8 CASSPRGGRAGGTEAFF TGTGCCAGCAGCCCCCGAGGGGGGCGGGCGGGGGGCACTGAAGCTTTCTTT
NA TRBJ2-5 NA TRBV4-1 CASSQARLQETQYF TGCGCCAGCAGCCAAGCAAGACTCCAAGAGACCCAGTACTTC
NA TRBJ1-2 TRBD1 TRBV29-1 CSVGTGLYGYTF TGCAGCGTGGGGACAGGCCTCTATGGCTACACCTTC
NA TRBJ2-7 NA TRBV28 CASSLGLVEVYEQYF TGTGCCAGCAGTTTAGGTCTCGTGGAGGTATACGAGCAGTACTTC
NA TRBJ2-7 NA TRBV27 CASSLATGPGYEQYF TGTGCCAGCAGTTTAGCGACCGGTCCGGGCTACGAGCAGTACTTC
once TRBJ1-2 TRBD1 TRBV7-9 CASSFGQGADNYGYTF TGTGCCAGCAGCTTCGGACAGGGGGCTGATAACTATGGCTACACCTTC
once TRBJ1-4 NA TRBV9 CASGGDGANEKLFF TGTGCCAGCGGGGGGGATGGTGCCAATGAAAAACTGTTTTTT
NA TRBJ2-7 TRBD1 TRBV9 CASSPRQGVDEQYF TGTGCCAGCAGCCCACGCCAGGGGGTTGACGAGCAGTACTTC
NA TRBJ1-1 TRBD1 TRBV7-9 CASSPTTGGLTEAFF TGTGCCAGCAGCCCGACGACAGGGGGCCTTACTGAAGCTTTCTTT
NA TRBJ2-1 NA TRBV11-2 CASSLVWSSYNEQFF TGTGCCAGCAGCTTAGTCTGGAGCTCCTACAATGAGCAGTTCTTC